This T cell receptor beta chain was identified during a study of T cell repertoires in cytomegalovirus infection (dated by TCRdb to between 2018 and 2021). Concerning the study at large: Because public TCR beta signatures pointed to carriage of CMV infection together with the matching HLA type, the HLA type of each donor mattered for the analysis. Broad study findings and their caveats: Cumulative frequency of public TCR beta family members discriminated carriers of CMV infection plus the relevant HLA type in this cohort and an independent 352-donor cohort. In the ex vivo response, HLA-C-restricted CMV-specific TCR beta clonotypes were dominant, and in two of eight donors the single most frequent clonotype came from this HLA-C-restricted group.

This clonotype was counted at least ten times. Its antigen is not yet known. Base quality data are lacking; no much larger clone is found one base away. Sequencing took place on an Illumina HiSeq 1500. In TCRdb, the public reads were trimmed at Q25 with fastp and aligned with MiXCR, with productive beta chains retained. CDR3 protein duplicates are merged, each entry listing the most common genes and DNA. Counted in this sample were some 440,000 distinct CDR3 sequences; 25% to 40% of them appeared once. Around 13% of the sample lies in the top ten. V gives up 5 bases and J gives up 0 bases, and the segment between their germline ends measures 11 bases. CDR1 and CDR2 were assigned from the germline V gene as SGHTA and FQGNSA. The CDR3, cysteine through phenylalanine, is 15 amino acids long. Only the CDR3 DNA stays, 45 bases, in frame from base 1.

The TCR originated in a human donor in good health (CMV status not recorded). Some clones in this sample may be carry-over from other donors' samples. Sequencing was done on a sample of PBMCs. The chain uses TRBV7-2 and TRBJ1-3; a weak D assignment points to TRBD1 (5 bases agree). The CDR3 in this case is CASSLGPNSGNTIYF. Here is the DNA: TGTGCCAGCAGCCTGGGACCGAACTCTGGAAACACCATATATTTT.